Below are 5 T cell receptor beta chains sequenced from a single sample in a study of CD8 T cells in ankylosing spondylitis. TCRdb re-derived calls from the 5' RACE reads in MiXCR, one entry per CDR3 protein. The sample lists a few hundred thousand distinct CDR3 sequences, approximately 10% occurring once. Source material: blood, either unsorted or a sorted T cell fraction (not recorded which). These TCRs come from a male donor with ankylosing spondylitis or in good health (not recorded which).

This clonotype came up a few times. V is TRBV7-9 and J is TRBJ1-5; D unclear. Trimming took off 4 bases at V and 5 bases at J, with 12 bases between the two ends. The CDR3 spans 14 residues. The germline V gene encodes CDR1 SEHNR and CDR2 FQNEAQ (reference sequence). CDR3 sequence reads: CASSYGGNYQPQHF. The DNA of the CDR3 is TGTGCCAGCAGCTATGGAGGGAATTATCAGCCCCAGCATTTT.

This clonotype has ten or more counts. V gene TRBV18 combines with J gene TRBJ2-5; D remains ambiguous. This CDR3 has 14 residues. Germline V gives CDR1 KGHSH, CDR2 LQKENI. The V end lost 5 bases, the J end lost 6 bases, and 16 bases lay between the germline ends. The CDR3 region has the DNA TGTGCCAGCTCAGCGGACGGAGTTGCGAAGACCCAGTACTTC. It translates to CASSADGVAKTQYF.

This clonotype was seen a few times. The rearrangement joins TRBV6-1 to TRBJ2-5; D is unclear. CDR3 length: 12 residues. The V end was cut by 4 bases, the J end by 1 base, with 4 bases between. Germline V gene lookup returns CDR1 MNHNS and CDR2 SASEGT. CDR3 residues: CASSARQETQYF. Here the CDR3 DNA reads TGTGCCAGCAGTGCCCGCCAAGAGACCCAGTACTTC.

This clonotype was seen ten or more times. This sequence joins TRBV29-1 and TRBJ1-1; a weak D match, TRBD1 (6 bases). The CDR3 runs 15 residues. The ends were cut back, 0 bases at V and 5 bases at J, with 16 bases in the middle. Germline V CDR1 and CDR2: SQVTM, ANQGSEA. CDR3 DNA sequence: TGCAGCGTTGAAGATCGGTTAAGGGGGGGAACTGAAGCTTTCTTT. Protein sequence: CSVEDRLRGGTEAFF.

The chain has TRBV11-2 and TRBJ1-4; unclear D gene. Per germline, CDR1 SGHAT and CDR2 FQNNGV. This CDR3 has 15 residues. The V and J ends lost 1 base and 0 bases respectively, with 6 bases between them. CDR3 residues: CASSLVRSTNEKLFF. The CDR3 DNA follows: TGTGCCAGCAGCTTAGTACGATCAACTAATGAAAAACTGTTTTTT.